The clone carrying this TCR beta chain was observed many times. Antigen specificity is unknown. Deletions cut 3 bases from V and 0 bases from J, with 14 bases between. Germline CDR1 reads DFQATT; CDR2 reads SNEGSKA (reference sequence). The CDR3 has 15 residues. These data originate in a study of T cells in Graves' hyperthyroidism and ophthalmopathy. Notes on the study in general: Most expanded thyroid clonotypes above 0.001 recurred in blood.

The diagnostic basis comprised clinical symptoms, serum thyroxine and TRAb, thyroid ultrasound and orbital computed tomography. Isolation of PBMCs was performed on roughly 9 ml fresh peripheral blood. RNA transcripts provided the source from which TCR beta CDR3 regions were amplified. When the TCR CDR3 underwent first-round RT-PCR, the HTBI primer set was used. Using its own MiXCR run on the multiplex PCR reads, TCRdb lists one record per CDR3 protein. The data contain under 400,000 distinct CDR3 sequences, 15% to 20% of them seen just once; the ten biggest clones take up under 55%. The rearrangement joins TRBV20-1 to TRBJ2-5; possible D gene TRBD2, 5 bases. Sequences were obtained from blood. This TCR was recovered from a woman aged 50 to 65 with Graves' hyperthyroidism. The CDR3 DNA reads as TGCAGTGCTAGGTCCCGGGCGACTAACCAAGAGACCCAGTACTTC. Translating it yields CSARSRATNQETQYF.